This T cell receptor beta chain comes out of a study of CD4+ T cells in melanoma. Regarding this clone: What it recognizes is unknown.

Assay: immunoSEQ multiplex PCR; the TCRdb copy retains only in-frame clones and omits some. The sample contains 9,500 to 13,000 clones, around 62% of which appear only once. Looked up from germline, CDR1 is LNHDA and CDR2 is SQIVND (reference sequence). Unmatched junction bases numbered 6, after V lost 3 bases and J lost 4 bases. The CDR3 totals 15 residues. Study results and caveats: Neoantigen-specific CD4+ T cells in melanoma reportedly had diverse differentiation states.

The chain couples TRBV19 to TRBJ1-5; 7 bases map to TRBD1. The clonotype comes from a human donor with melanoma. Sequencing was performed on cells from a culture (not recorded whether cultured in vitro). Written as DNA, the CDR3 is TGTGCCAGTAGTATCCGACAGGGCCGGAATCAGCCCCAGCATTTT. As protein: CASSIRQGRNQPQHF.